One sample yielded the 23 T cell receptor beta chains listed below, sequenced in a study of human T cells and chemical hapten exposure. TCRdb used MiXCR to reprocess the RACE reads, holding one entry per CDR3 protein. The table has tens of thousands of distinct CDR3 sequences, approximately 3.4% seen once. The time point here: patch test 2, 6 weeks after DPC sensitization. Treatment reported: therapeutic diphenylcyclopropenone sensitization with weekly scalp DPC. The starting material was whole blood, obtained in connection with sensitization to the hapten diphenylcyclopropenone (DPC). These receptors came from a man aged 40-55 years with alopecia areata. Some clones in this sample may be carry-over from other donors' samples.

This clonotype was counted at least ten times. This sequence joins TRBV6-1 and TRBJ1-5, with D unclear. CDR3 length: 13 residues. V lost 4 bases to trimming and J lost 2 bases, with 6 bases between them. Germline V lookup: CDR1 MNHNS, CDR2 SASEGT. The CDR3 nucleotides are TGTGCCAGCAGTGTGGCCGGCAATCAGCCCCAGCATTTT. It codes for CASSVAGNQPQHF.

This clonotype occurred many times. The genes are TRBV28 and TRBJ2-1, with TRBD1 matching 10 bases. CDR3 length: 14 amino acids. Germline values: CDR1 MDHEN, CDR2 SYDVKM. V gave up 6 bases and J gave up 8 bases; unmatched junction bases: 7. In DNA form, the CDR3 reads TGTGCCAGCAGCAGACAGGGGGCTCGTGATGAGCAGTTCTTC. It specifies CASSRQGARDEQFF.

This clonotype was counted many times. J is TRBJ2-7 and V is TRBV3-1; 12 bases line up with TRBD2. The germline CDR1 and CDR2 sequences are LGHDT and YNNKEL (reference sequence). V lost 3 bases, J lost 9 bases, and 6 bases stayed unmatched. The CDR3 covers 14 residues. In nucleotides, the CDR3 is TGTGCCAGCAGCCAGCCCGGGACTAGCGGGTCGCAGTACTTC. Translating gives CASSQPGTSGSQYF.

This clonotype occurred many times. V gene TRBV19 combines with J gene TRBJ2-2; D gene unclear. This CDR3 has 15 amino acids. Germline CDR1 LNHDA, CDR2 SQIVND (reference sequence). With 6 bases removed from V and 2 bases from J, the gap between germline ends came to 13 bases. Written as DNA, the CDR3 is TGTGCCAGTAGCCCCTTGGGATTTAACACCGGGGAGCTGTTTTTT. Its translation is CASSPLGFNTGELFF.

This clonotype was observed at least ten times. The V call is TRBV5-1, the J call TRBJ2-3; D unresolved. The ends were cut back, 7 bases at V and 2 bases at J, with 11 bases in the middle. The CDR3 has 13 amino acids. Germline CDR1 is SGHRS and CDR2 is YFSETQ. Here the CDR3 DNA reads TGCGCCAGCGTTGGCAGTCACACAGATACGCAGTATTTT. This gives the protein CASVGSHTDTQYF.

This clonotype was seen ten or more times. The rearrangement joins TRBV12-3 or TRBV12-4 to TRBJ2-1, with 11 bases aligning to TRBD2. Unmatched junction bases numbered 4, after V lost 3 bases and J lost 9 bases. This CDR3 is built from 14 residues. The CDR3 DNA is TGTGCCAGCAGTTTTAGCGGGAGGGCCCTTGAGCAGTTCTTC. This sequence encodes CASSFSGRALEQFF.

Points on this clonotype: This may stem from a read error, because a much larger clone lies one nucleotide away. The rearrangement joins TRBV25-1 to TRBJ2-1; the D gene could be TRBD1 or TRBD2 (5 bases each). The germline CDR1 and CDR2 sequences are MGHDK and SYGVNS. The length of the CDR3 is 13 residues. CDR3 bases: TGTGCCAGCACCGAGGGGAGCTACAGTGAGCAGTTCTTC. Protein product: CASTEGSYSEQFF.

This clonotype was recorded at least ten times. The rearrangement links TRBV12-3 or TRBV12-4 to TRBJ2-7; 11 bases align to TRBD2. The CDR3 loop spans 17 amino acids. The V gene end was trimmed by 3 bases and the J gene end by 2 bases; junction bases not matched to a gene: 9. The CDR3 here is CASSFLGTSGVAYEQYF. The CDR3 DNA sequence: TGTGCCAGCAGTTTTCTAGGGACTAGCGGCGTCGCCTACGAGCAGTACTTC.

This clonotype was observed at least ten times. This chain connects TRBV2 to TRBJ2-6; D unresolved. Trimming removed 5 bases at V and 0 bases at J, with 2 bases between. This CDR3 contains 13 residues. Germline assignment: CDR1 SNHLY and CDR2 FYNNEI. DNA of the CDR3: TGTGCCAGCAGTAGCTCTGGGGCCAACGTCCTGACTTTC. It is translated as CASSSSGANVLTF. Variable domain in full (rest from reference TRBV2 and TRBJ2-6): EPEVTQTPSHQVTQMGQEVILRCVPISNHLYFYWYRQILGQKVEFLVSFYNNEISEKSEIFDDQFSVERPDGSNFTLKIRSTKLEDSAMYFCASSSSGANVLTFGAGSRLTVL.

V and J are TRBV14 and TRBJ2-7; no reliable D call. The CDR3 runs 14 residues. Germline V lookup: CDR1 SGHDN, CDR2 FVKESK. The V end was cut by 1 base, the J end by 9 bases, with 16 bases between. The DNA for the CDR3 is TGTGCCAGCAGCCAAGCCCAAACCGTGGGTCCGCAGTACTTC. Residues: CASSQAQTVGPQYF.

This clonotype was observed many times. The V and J genes are TRBV7-2 and TRBJ2-3, with 12 bases matching TRBD2. This CDR3 comprises 18 residues. Trimming cost V 5 bases and J 1 base; bases outside gene matches: 10. The germline gives CDR1 SGHTA, CDR2 FQGNSA. Written as DNA, the CDR3 is TGTGCCAGCAGCGTAAGACAAGGACTAGCGGGACGCACAGATACGCAGTATTTT. Translated: CASSVRQGLAGRTDTQYF.

The rearrangement uses TRBV4-2 and TRBJ2-7; 16 bases are a match to TRBD2. The germline CDR1 and CDR2 sequences are LGHNA and YNFKEQ. The CDR3 extends over 16 amino acids. The J segment lost 7 bases and the V segment lost 3 bases, leaving 6 bases of the junction unmatched. CDR3 nucleotide sequence: TGTGCCAGCAGCCATGGGACTAGCGGGAGGGCCGAGGAGCAGTACTTC. Amino acids: CASSHGTSGRAEEQYF.

This clonotype was seen repeatedly, ten times or more. The V gene is TRBV18, the J gene TRBJ2-1; D is unresolved. The CDR3 length is 14 residues. In germline, CDR1 is KGHSH, CDR2 LQKENI. V was cut by 0 bases and J by 5 bases, with 8 bases left in between. CDR3 residues: CASSPPPRNNEQFF. CDR3 DNA sequence: TGTGCCAGCTCACCACCGCCGAGGAACAATGAGCAGTTCTTC.

This clonotype appeared many times. The genes are TRBV6-1 and TRBJ1-1; a possible D gene is TRBD1 (5 bases). V was pared by 4 bases and J by 7 bases, with 13 bases between. The germline CDR1 and CDR2 sequences are MNHNS and SASEGT. The CDR3 contains 13 residues. The CDR3 reads CASSATWDLEAFF. CDR3 bases: TGTGCCAGCAGTGCAACTTGGGACCTTGAAGCTTTCTTT.

This clonotype was detected many times. V is TRBV6-2 or TRBV6-3 and J is TRBJ2-7, with D possibly being TRBD1 (6 bases). The CDR3 has 16 residues. With 6 bases removed from V and 0 bases from J, the gap between germline ends came to 18 bases. Germline assignment: CDR1 MNHEY and CDR2 SVGEGT. Here the CDR3 reads CASSSIDRRFSYEQYF. The CDR3 region has the DNA TGTGCCAGCAGCTCTATAGACAGGAGGTTCTCCTACGAGCAGTACTTC.

In this sample, this clonotype turned up a few times. One end of the junction varies from germline; a read error may be responsible. J is TRBJ2-7 and V is TRBV7-9; D tentatively reads TRBD1 or TRBD2 (5 bases each). Germline CDR1 reads SEHNR; CDR2 reads FQNEAQ (reference sequence). There are 11 residues in the CDR3. CDR3 DNA: TGTGCCAGCAGCTTAGGGGACGATCAGTACTTC. It encodes CASSLGDDQYF.

The rearrangement links TRBV6-6 to TRBJ2-3; 10 bases map to TRBD1. Germline V gene sequence: CDR1 MNHNY, CDR2 SVGAGI (reference sequence). Trimming cost V 0 bases and J 10 bases; bases outside gene matches: 10. This CDR3 is built from 16 residues. The CDR3 DNA follows: TGTGCCAGCAGTTACTCCGGGACAGGGGCCCCCGTGGCGCAGTATTTT. Its translation is CASSYSGTGAPVAQYF.

The table lists this clonotype with many counts. The chain combines TRBV4-1 with TRBJ1-2; 11 bases align to TRBD1. The CDR3 totals 17 residues. Losses at the gene ends were 0 bases for V and 8 bases for J; bases not matched to a gene: 11. CDR1 and CDR2 from the germline V gene are MGHRA and YSYEKL. The CDR3, as DNA: TGCGCCAGCAGCCAAGACTTTGGAGGACAGGGGGCGGAAGGCTACACCTTC. Protein product: CASSQDFGGQGAEGYTF.

The chain has TRBV12-3 or TRBV12-4 and TRBJ1-6, with TRBD1 as a possible D gene (6 bases). Trimming left V 7 bases short and J 7 bases short, with 17 bases between. CDR3 length: 15 amino acids. CDR3 sequence reads: CASTGGAGRNSPLHF. The CDR3, as DNA: TGTGCCAGCACCGGGGGGGCAGGCAGAAATTCACCCCTCCACTTT.

This clonotype has ten or more counts. The chain links TRBV27 to TRBJ1-1; 8 bases are shared with TRBD1. Germline lookup yields CDR1 MNHEY and CDR2 SMNVEV (reference sequence). This CDR3 contains 19 residues. Trimming at V came to 6 bases and at J to 0 bases, leaving 18 bases not matched to a gene. Here the CDR3 reads CASSPLPRDRPLMNTEAFF. As DNA, the CDR3 is TGTGCCAGCAGCCCGTTACCCCGGGACAGGCCCCTTATGAACACTGAAGCTTTCTTT.

This clonotype has a count of ten or more. The chain is built from TRBV7-3 and TRBJ2-7; D gene ambiguous. Trimming took 2 bases from V and 0 from J, leaving 5 bases between them. Per germline, CDR1 SGHTA and CDR2 FQGTGA. The CDR3 extends over 13 amino acids. The CDR3 loop is CASSLQNSYEQYF. The DNA for the CDR3 is TGTGCCAGCAGCTTACAGAACTCCTACGAGCAGTACTTC.

This clonotype was observed many times. This sequence joins TRBV5-1 and TRBJ2-7; perhaps TRBD2 as D (5 bases). V was cut by 0 bases and J by 6 bases, with 10 bases left in between. This CDR3 is built from 13 residues. CDR1 is SGHRS, CDR2 YFSETQ, per germline. The CDR3 protein is CASSLEGSAEQYF. The CDR3 DNA reads TGCGCCAGCAGCTTGGAGGGTAGCGCCGAGCAGTACTTC.

This clonotype showed up just once. It may be a read error: a sequence one base away is much more abundant. The V and J genes are TRBV9 and TRBJ2-2; either TRBD1 or TRBD2 may supply D (5 bases each). This CDR3 comprises 16 residues. Germline CDR1 is SGDLS and CDR2 is YYNGEE. The CDR3 protein is CASSPSQGANTGEPFF. The DNA of the CDR3 is TGTGCCAGCAGCCCCAGCCAGGGCGCGAACACCGGGGAGCCGTTTTTT. Looking up the rest from reference TRBV9 and TRBJ2-2 gives the full variable domain: DSGVTQTPKHLITATGQRVTLRCSPRSGDLSVYWYQQSLDQGLQFLIQYYNGEERAKGNILERFSAQQFPDLHSELNLSSLELGDSALYFCASSPSQGANTGEPFFGEGSRLTVL.